This T cell receptor (beta chain) was obtained from a study of T-cell memory formation after mild COVID-19. Study details: Largely donor-specific sequence clusters came from a couple of donors. Findings of the study overall: Among contracting clones, CD4+ were mainly CM/EM and CD8+ enriched in EMRA. Day 15 to 85 contractors were CD4/CD8 balanced; later expanders leaned CD4+.

Employing constant-segment primers, 5'RACE generated TCR alpha and TCR beta cDNA libraries bearing sample barcodes and UMIs. TCRdb re-called the 5' RACE reads through MiXCR, storing one row per CDR3 protein. The data show around 440,000 distinct CDR3 sequences, approximately 18% seen once. Germline CDR1 is MGHRA and CDR2 is YSYEKL. Trimming shortened V by 2 bases and J by 2 bases, and 16 bases separated the two germline ends. The CDR3 sequence is 16 residues long. In its sample, this clonotype was seen a few times. Antigen unknown. The J gene is TRBJ2-7, the V gene TRBV4-1; D possibly corresponds to TRBD1 (5 bases). The sample was PBMCs or a T cell subset sorted from them (not recorded which). The sequence was obtained from an adult woman who had mild COVID-19 (a few samples of this study predate the infection). Cell type and time point are not known. Here the CDR3 DNA reads TGCGCCAGCAGCCAACCGACAGCCTATTCAGCCTACGAGCAGTACTTC. Encoded protein: CASSQPTAYSAYEQYF.